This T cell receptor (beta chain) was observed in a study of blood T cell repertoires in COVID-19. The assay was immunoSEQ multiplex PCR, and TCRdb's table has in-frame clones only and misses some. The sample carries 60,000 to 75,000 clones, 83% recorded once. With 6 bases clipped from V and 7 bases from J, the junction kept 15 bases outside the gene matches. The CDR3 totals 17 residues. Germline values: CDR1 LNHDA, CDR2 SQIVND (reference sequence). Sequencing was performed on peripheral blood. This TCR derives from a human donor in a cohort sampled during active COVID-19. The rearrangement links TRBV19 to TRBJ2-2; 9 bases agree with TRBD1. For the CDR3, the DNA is TGTGCCAGTAGACCCGGGACAGGGTTTGGAGGGGTCGGGGAGCTGTTTTTT. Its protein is CASRPGTGFGGVGELFF.